This T cell receptor beta chain was obtained from a study of control samples from healthy donors and cancer patients. Here immunoSEQ multiplex PCR was the method, and the copy in TCRdb shows in-frame clones only, minus some. The sample records tens of thousands of clones, roughly 96% being singletons. The CDR3 loop spans 15 amino acids. The germline V and J ends were trimmed by 0 bases and 2 bases, with 8 bases remaining between them. Per the germline V gene, CDR1 is SGHNT and CDR2 is YYREEE (reference sequence). This TCR derives from a woman aged 25 to 45 in good health. The specimen was blood. V is TRBV5-4 and J is TRBJ2-2; tentative D call: TRBD1 (5 bases). The CDR3: CASSLVGHNTGELFF. The CDR3 region has the DNA TGTGCCAGCAGCTTGGTAGGACACAACACCGGGGAGCTGTTTTTT.